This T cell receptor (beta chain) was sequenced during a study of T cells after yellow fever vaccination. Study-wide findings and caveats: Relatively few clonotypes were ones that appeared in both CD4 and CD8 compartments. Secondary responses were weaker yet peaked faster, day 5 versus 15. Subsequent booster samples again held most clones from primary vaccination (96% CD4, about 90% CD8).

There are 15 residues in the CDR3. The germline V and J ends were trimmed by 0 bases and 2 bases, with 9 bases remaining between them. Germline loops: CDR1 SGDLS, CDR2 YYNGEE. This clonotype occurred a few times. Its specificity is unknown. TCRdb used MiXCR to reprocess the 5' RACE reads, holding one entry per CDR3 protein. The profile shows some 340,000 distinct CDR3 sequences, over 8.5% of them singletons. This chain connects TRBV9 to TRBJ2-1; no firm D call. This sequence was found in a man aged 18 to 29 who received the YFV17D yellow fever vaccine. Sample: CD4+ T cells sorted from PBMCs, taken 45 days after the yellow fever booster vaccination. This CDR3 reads CASSVEGPAYNEQFF. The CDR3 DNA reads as TGTGCCAGCAGCGTAGAAGGACCAGCCTACAATGAGCAGTTCTTC.